These T cell receptor beta chains were read from a single sample in a study of CD8 T cells in Susac syndrome. TCRdb re-called the immunoSEQ multiplex PCR reads with MiXCR, one entry per CDR3 protein. This table has about 140,000 distinct CDR3 sequences, about 95% appearing once. Material for sequencing was CD4+ T cells from PBMCs. All receptors derive from a human donor with Susac syndrome. CDR3s include the opening cysteine and the closing phenylalanine or tryptophan. D genes are given only for firm matches. Some rows mark clone size as missing; the rest say once, few, many or name a class of expanded clone.

clone_size d_call j_call v_call cdr3_nt cdr3_aa
- - TRBJ1-2 TRBV18 TGTGCCAGCTCACCGGACAGCCTCTATGGCTACACCTTC CASSPDSLYGYTF
once - TRBJ1-5 TRBV30 TGTGCCTGGAGTAGGGGGGTCGGCGAGCAGCCCCAGCATTTT CAWSRGVGEQPQHF
- TRBD1 TRBJ2-2 TRBV5-4 TGTGCCAGCAGCACCGGACAGGGCCACACCGGGGAGCTGTTTTTT CASSTGQGHTGELFF
- - TRBJ2-1 TRBV5-4 TGTGCCAGCAGCTTTTGGACACTAGTGAAATTTGAGCAGTTCTTC CASSFWTLVKFEQFF
- TRBD2 TRBJ2-1 TRBV20-1 TGCAGTGCTAGAGGAGGGACTAGCGGGAGAGGTAGTGAGCAGTTCTTC CSARGGTSGRGSEQFF
- - TRBJ2-5 TRBV20-1 TGCAGTGCTATGGCCAGCCAAGAGACCCAGTACTTC CSAMASQETQYF
- - TRBJ1-1 TRBV20-1 TGCAGTGCTAGAGATCGACGGTACACTGAAGCTTTCTTT CSARDRRYTEAFF
- - TRBJ1-2 TRBV30 TGTGCCTGGAGTGATCTTGACACTCCCTTCGGCTACACCTTC CAWSDLDTPFGYTF
- - TRBJ2-6 TRBV15 TGTGCCACCAGCGGGGGGTACTCTGGGGCCAACGTCCTGACTTTC CATSGGYSGANVLTF
- TRBD1 TRBJ2-2 TRBV30 TGTGCCTGGTTCAGACAGGGGTGGACCGGGGAGCTGTTTTTT CAWFRQGWTGELFF
- TRBD1 TRBJ2-2 TRBV5-1 TGCGCCAGCACCCCAAGACAGGGCGCCTCGAACACCGGGGAGCTGTTTTTT CASTPRQGASNTGELFF
- - TRBJ1-1 TRBV6-2/TRBV6-3 TGTGCCAGCAGCGACACCCTCACTGAAGCTTTCTTT CASSDTLTEAFF
- - TRBJ2-1 TRBV5-6 TGTGCCAGCAGCTTGGCGAATCGGGCAGGGACGAATGAGCAGTTCTTC CASSLANRAGTNEQFF
- TRBD2 TRBJ2-7 TRBV30 TGTGCCTGGAACCCCGGGGGGGGCCGTTACTACGAGCAGTACTTC CAWNPGGGRYYEQYF
- - TRBJ2-6 TRBV4-3 TGCGCCAGCGCCCGGGACACTGGGGCCAACGTCCTGACTTTC CASARDTGANVLTF
- TRBD2 TRBJ2-5 TRBV5-1 TGCGCCAGGTTTAGCGGGATCCAAGAGACCCAGTACTTC CARFSGIQETQYF
- - TRBJ2-7 TRBV25-1 TGTGCCAGCAGTGATACAGGGTCGAGTGAGCAGTACTTC CASSDTGSSEQYF
- - TRBJ1-5 TRBV6-6 TGTGCCAGCACGCTGAATTATCAGCCCCAGCATTTT CASTLNYQPQHF
- - TRBJ2-1 TRBV5-1 TGCGCCAGCACCTCCGCCGTGGGCTCCTACAATGAGCAGTTCTTC CASTSAVGSYNEQFF
- TRBD1 TRBJ1-2 TRBV18 TGTGCCAGCTCACCCCTCGGACAGGCCCACAATGGCTACACCTTC CASSPLGQAHNGYTF
- TRBD2 TRBJ2-7 TRBV27 TGTGCCAGCAGCCCAAGCGGGGGGGCCGGGAAACAGTACTTC CASSPSGGAGKQYF
- - TRBJ2-7 TRBV20-1 TGCAGTGCGACCGGGACCGGGCGGGAGCAGTACTTC CSATGTGREQYF
- - TRBJ2-1 TRBV24-1 TGTGCCACCTCCGGGACCGTTGACAATGAGCAGTTCTTC CATSGTVDNEQFF
- TRBD2 TRBJ2-5 TRBV4-1 TGCGCCAGCAGCCAAGTGGAACTAGCGGCGAAAGAGACCCAGTACTTC CASSQVELAAKETQYF
- TRBD1 TRBJ1-2 TRBV6-1 TGTGCCAGCAGTGCAAATGGACAGGGCAGCGGCTACACCTTC CASSANGQGSGYTF
- - TRBJ1-4 TRBV25-1 TGTGCCAGCAGTGCAGGGATGAGCGAAAAACTGTTTTTT CASSAGMSEKLFF
- - TRBJ1-1 TRBV12-3/TRBV12-4 TGTGCCAGCAGTCGTCGGACGGTGAACACTGAAGCTTTCTTT CASSRRTVNTEAFF
- - TRBJ1-5 TRBV2 TGTGCCAGCAGCGGGACACTAAGCAATCAGCCCCAGCATTTT CASSGTLSNQPQHF
- - TRBJ2-3 TRBV20-1 TGCAGTGCTAGAGTCCCGGCCGGCCTTAGCACAGATACGCAGTATTTT CSARVPAGLSTDTQYF
- - TRBJ1-1 TRBV20-1 TGCAGTGCTAGTCCCGGGTTTGACGTAGTGAACACTGAAGCTTTCTTT CSASPGFDVVNTEAFF
- - TRBJ1-5 TRBV15 TGTGCCACCAGCAGAGAAAAGGTGGGGCAGGGGTCTGCTTATAGCAATCAGCCCCAGCATTTT CATSREKVGQGSAYSNQPQHF
- - TRBJ2-2 TRBV5-4 TGTGCCAGCAGCGCGACCGGGGAGCTGTTTTTT CASSATGELFF
- - TRBJ2-1 TRBV5-4 TGTGCCAGCAGCCAACGGACTCACAACAATGAGCAGTTCTTC CASSQRTHNNEQFF
- - TRBJ2-1 TRBV20-1 TGCAGTGCTGACCCGGGGACAAACAATGAGCAGTTCTTC CSADPGTNNEQFF
- - TRBJ2-1 TRBV11-1 TGTGCCAGCAGCTTGTCAACGGCGATCAATGAGCAGTTCTTC CASSLSTAINEQFF
- - TRBJ1-1 TRBV14 TGTGCCAGCAGCCAGCTGGGTGGGGAAACTGAAGAAGCTTTCTTT CASSQLGGETEEAFF
- - TRBJ2-1 TRBV4-3 TGCGCCAGCAGCCACCCCGCAGGGGGGAATGAGCAGTTCTTC CASSHPAGGNEQFF
- - TRBJ2-3 TRBV4-2 TGTGCCAGCAGCACCCTATGGAGGGGCGAAGGCACAGATACGCAGTATTTT CASSTLWRGEGTDTQYF
- - TRBJ1-2 TRBV25-1 TGTGCCAGTACCTTTGGGGAAGGCTACACCTTC CASTFGEGYTF
- - TRBJ2-7 TRBV30 TGTGCCTGGAGTGCCTCGGGGTACGAGCAGTACTTC CAWSASGYEQYF
- TRBD2 TRBJ2-5 TRBV5-1 TGCGCCAGCAGCTTGCGGACTAGCGGGATGGGAGAGACCCAGTACTTC CASSLRTSGMGETQYF
- TRBD2 TRBJ2-1 TRBV25-1 TGTGCCAGCAGTGAGTTTTCTGGGCTAGCGGGGGATGATGAGCAGTTCTTC CASSEFSGLAGDDEQFF
- - TRBJ1-5 TRBV2 TGTGCCAGCAGAGTAAGGGAATCTAGCAATCAGCCCCAGCATTTT CASRVRESSNQPQHF
- TRBD1 TRBJ1-4 TRBV9 TGTGCCAGCAGCGCGGGACAGGTTTTTGGTGAAAAACTGTTTTTT CASSAGQVFGEKLFF
- - TRBJ1-1 TRBV6-5 TGTGCCAGCAGTCAAGGGGTCCAGGATACTTTCTTT CASSQGVQDTFF
- TRBD1 TRBJ2-4 TRBV27 TGTGCCAGCAGACAACAGGGGGAGAAAAACATTCAGTACTTC CASRQQGEKNIQYF
once TRBD1 TRBJ2-3 TRBV20-1 TGCAGTGCAAACAGGGGGACTGGGCGGGTGTCGCAGTATTTT CSANRGTGRVSQYF
- - TRBJ2-1 TRBV9 TGTGCCAGCAGCGTAGCCAGTGGGGGAGGCAATGAGCAGTTCTTC CASSVASGGGNEQFF